The 2 T cell receptor beta chains below were found in one sample sequenced in a study of T cell responses to AZD1222 COVID-19 vaccine. Clones were sequenced by immunoSEQ multiplex PCR, and TCRdb holds only the in-frame ones, with some missing. Among about 130,000 clones listed, approximately 88% were seen once. This material consisted of peripheral blood, taken on day 0 of AZD1222 vaccination. All receptors derive from an adult in good health.

V and J are TRBV18 and TRBJ2-5; 10 nucleotides agree with TRBD2. The CDR3 length is 15 residues. Germline CDR1 reads KGHSH; CDR2 reads LQKENI. With 4 bases clipped from V and 3 bases from J, the junction kept 5 bases outside the gene matches. This chain's CDR3 is CASSRGAGGEETQYF. The CDR3 nucleotides read TGTGCCAGCTCACGCGGAGCGGGGGGGGAAGAGACCCAGTACTTC.

The chain combines TRBV10-1 with TRBJ2-7, with TRBD2 matching 14 bases. J gave up 13 bases and V 6 bases, and 8 bases lay outside the gene matches. Germline values: CDR1 WNHNN, CDR2 SYGVQD (reference sequence). This CDR3 is 13 amino acids long. CDR3 in DNA: TGCGCCAGCAGCCAGGGACTAGCGGGAGTAAGCTACTTC. It codes for CASSQGLAGVSYF.